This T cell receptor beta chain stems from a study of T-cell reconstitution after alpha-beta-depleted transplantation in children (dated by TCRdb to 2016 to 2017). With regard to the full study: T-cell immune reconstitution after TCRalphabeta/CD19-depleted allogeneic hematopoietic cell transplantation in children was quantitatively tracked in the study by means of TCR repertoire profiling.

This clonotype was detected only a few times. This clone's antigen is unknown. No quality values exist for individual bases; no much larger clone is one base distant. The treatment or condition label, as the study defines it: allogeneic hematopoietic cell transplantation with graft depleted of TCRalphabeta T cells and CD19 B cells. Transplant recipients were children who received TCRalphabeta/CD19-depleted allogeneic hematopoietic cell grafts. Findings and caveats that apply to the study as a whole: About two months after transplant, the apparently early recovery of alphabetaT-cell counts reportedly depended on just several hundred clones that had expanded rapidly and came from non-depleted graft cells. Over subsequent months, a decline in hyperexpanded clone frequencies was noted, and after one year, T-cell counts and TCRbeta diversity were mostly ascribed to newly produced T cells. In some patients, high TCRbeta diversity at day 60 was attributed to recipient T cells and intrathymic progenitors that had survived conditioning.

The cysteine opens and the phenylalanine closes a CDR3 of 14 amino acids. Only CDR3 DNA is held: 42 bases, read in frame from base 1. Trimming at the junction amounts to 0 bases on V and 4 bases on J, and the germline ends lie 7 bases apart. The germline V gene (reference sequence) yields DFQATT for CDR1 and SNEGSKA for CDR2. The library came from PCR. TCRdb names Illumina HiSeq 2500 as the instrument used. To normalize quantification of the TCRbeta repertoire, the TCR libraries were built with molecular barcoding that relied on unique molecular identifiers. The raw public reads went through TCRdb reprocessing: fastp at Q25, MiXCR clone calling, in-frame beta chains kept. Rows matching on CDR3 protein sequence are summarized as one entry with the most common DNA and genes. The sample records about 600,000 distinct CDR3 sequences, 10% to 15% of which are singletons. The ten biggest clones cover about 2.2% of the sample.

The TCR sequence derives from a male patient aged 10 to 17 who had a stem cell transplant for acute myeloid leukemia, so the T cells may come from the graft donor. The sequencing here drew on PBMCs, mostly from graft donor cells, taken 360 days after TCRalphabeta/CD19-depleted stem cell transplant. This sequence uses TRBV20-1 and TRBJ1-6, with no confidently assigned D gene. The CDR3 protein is CSARDLGYNSPLHF. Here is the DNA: TGCAGTGCTAGAGATCTAGGGTATAATTCACCCCTCCACTTT.